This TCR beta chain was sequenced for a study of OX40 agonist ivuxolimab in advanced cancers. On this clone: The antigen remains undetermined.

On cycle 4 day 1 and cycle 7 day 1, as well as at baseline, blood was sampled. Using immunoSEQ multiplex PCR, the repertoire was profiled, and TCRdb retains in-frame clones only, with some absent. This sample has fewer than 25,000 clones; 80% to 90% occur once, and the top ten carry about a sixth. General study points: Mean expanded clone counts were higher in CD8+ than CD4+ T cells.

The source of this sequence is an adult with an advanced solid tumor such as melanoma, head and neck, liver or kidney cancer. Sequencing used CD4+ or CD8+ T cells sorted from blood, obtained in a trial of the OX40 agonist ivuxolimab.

CDR3 loop: CASSLASSYEQYF. The CDR3 DNA reads TGTGCCAGCAGCTTAGCCTCCAGCTACGAGCAGTACTTC. J is TRBJ2-7 and V is TRBV11-1; D is uncertain. The germline gives CDR1 SGHAT, CDR2 FQDESV (reference sequence). The CDR3 runs to 13 residues. The V and J ends lost 0 bases and 3 bases respectively, with 6 bases between them. The full variable domain, rest sourced from reference TRBV11-1 and TRBJ2-7, is EAEVAQSPRYKITEKSQAVAFWCDPISGHATLYWYRQILGQGPELLVQFQDESVVDDSQLPKDRFSAERLKGVDSTLKIQPAELGDSAMYLCASSLASSYEQYFGPGTRLTVT.